This TCR beta chain was recovered during a study of shared clonotypes between healthy human individuals. Concerning this clone itself: Its antigen is currently unknown.

Each donor was a Caucasian adult residing in Nashville, Tennessee. Genomic DNA came from 90 million or so PBMCs in unsorted samples. Notes on the study in general: Depth of sequencing was expected to influence donor clonotype sharing.

Authors' processing steps: Junction-only immunoSEQ data arrived without quality scores, meaning filtering differed. The assay was immunoSEQ multiplex PCR, and TCRdb's table has in-frame clones only and misses some. From that table come the V and J calls and clone size; the DNA was used to work out D and trimming. The sample gives approximately 500,000 clones, 79% of which show up once; 10% to 15% is in the top ten. The CDR3 covers 15 residues. The V end lost 4 bases, the J end lost 2 bases, and 15 bases lay between the germline ends. The V gene's germline CDR1 is SGHRS and CDR2 YFSETQ. The sequenced material came from PBMCs. J is TRBJ1-1 and V is TRBV5-1; TRBD1 is a possible D gene (5 bases). The receptor's source is a woman between 35 and 50 years old in good health. Some clones in this sample may be carry-over from other donors' samples. This CDR3 is CASSIGTVINTEAFF. The CDR3 coding sequence is TGCGCCAGCAGCATAGGGACGGTTATTAACACTGAAGCTTTCTTT.